A few counts support the clone carrying this T cell receptor (beta chain). Its antigen is still unknown. This sample was taken from a study of CD8+CD57+ T cells in acquired aplastic anemia. Per the germline V gene, CDR1 is SGHRS and CDR2 is YFSETQ. The CDR3 contains 15 residues. Trimming stripped 0 bases from V and 4 bases from J, with 13 bases between. The study profiled TCR beta VDJ and CDR3 using genomic DNA as template. TCRdb recomputed calls from the reads with MiXCR, one row per CDR3 protein. The table has approximately 470,000 distinct CDR3 sequences, around 33% seen once. Notes on the study in general: Shared by patients and controls, 25 to 30 CD8+ CDR3s were abundant in patients.

Patients chosen for sequencing had CD8+CD57+ cells that had expanded, as shown by flow cytometry. This clonotype originated in a human donor with aplastic anemia. The V call is TRBV5-1, the J call TRBJ2-5; the D gene is possibly TRBD1 (6 bases). Sequencing was performed on sorted CD4+, CD8+, or CD8+CD57+ T cells (not recorded which) from PBMCs. Written as DNA, the CDR3 is TGCGCCAGCAGCTTGGAAGCAGGGGCGGGAGAGACCCAGTACTTC. The encoded protein is CASSLEAGAGETQYF.